The 8 T cell receptor beta chains presented below share a single source sample, sequenced in a study of blood T cell repertoires in COVID-19 (dated by TCRdb to 2018 to 2021). The library relied on the immunoSEQ multiplex PCR assay. The immuneACCESS repertoire file appears here via TCRdb, limited to in-frame rearrangements. These files lack a portion of the clones; in checked studies, under half of the deficit traces to unresolved V genes, and the cause of the others is not known. In this sample the table shows 100,000 to 150,000 clones, roughly 85% of which occur a single time. Just over 6.5% of the sample lies in the top ten. The specimen was peripheral blood. The receptor set was obtained from a man older than 75 with active or convalescent COVID-19.

The chain carries TRBV27 and TRBJ1-5, with D tentatively TRBD1 (5 bases). The germline V and J ends were trimmed by 5 bases and 4 bases, with 9 bases remaining between them. The CDR3 contains 13 residues. The germline V gene has CDR1 MNHEY and CDR2 SMNVEV (reference sequence). CDR3 sequence: CASSPWTNQPQHF. The CDR3 DNA sequence: TGTGCCAGCAGTCCCTGGACAAATCAGCCCCAGCATTTT.

V is TRBV28 and J is TRBJ1-2, with TRBD1 as a possible D gene (6 bases). Deletions cut 6 bases from V and 8 bases from J, with 16 bases between. This CDR3 comprises 13 residues. The germline gives CDR1 MDHEN, CDR2 SYDVKM. The CDR3 sequence is CASSLQGTLGYTF. CDR3 bases: TGTGCCAGCAGCCTACAGGGAACCTTGGGCTACACCTTC.

In its sample, this clone was seen once. The rearrangement links TRBV7-9 to TRBJ2-1; D may be TRBD2 (5 bases). This CDR3 region has 14 residues. Trimming removed 4 bases from V and 4 bases from J, with 11 bases in between. Germline loops: CDR1 SEHNR, CDR2 FQNEAQ (reference sequence). The chain's CDR3 is CASSSAGRYNEQFF. CDR3 nucleotide sequence: TGTGCCAGCAGCTCCGCGGGCCGGTACAATGAGCAGTTCTTC.

The rearrangement links TRBV7-9 to TRBJ2-7, with D hard to call. Trimming took 0 bases from V and 5 from J, leaving 11 bases between them. CDR1 is SEHNR and CDR2 is FQNEAQ in the germline V gene (reference sequence). The CDR3 covers 14 residues. DNA of the CDR3: TGTGCCAGCAGCTTAGCGCGGCTGACTGACGAGCAGTACTTC. This codes for CASSLARLTDEQYF.

The V call is TRBV20-1, the J call TRBJ1-6; 9 positions agree with TRBD1. Germline V gives CDR1 DFQATT, CDR2 SNEGSKA (reference sequence). The CDR3 is made up of 15 amino acids. Trimming removed 4 bases from V and 7 bases from J; junction bases left unmatched: 8. The CDR3 loop reads CSANDRGSVNSPLHF. CDR3 nucleotide sequence: TGCAGTGCTAATGACAGGGGGTCCGTCAATTCACCCCTCCACTTT.

The CDR3 loop is CAARAGTTTGELFF. Written as DNA, the CDR3 is TGTGCCGCTAGAGCCGGGACAACGACCGGGGAGCTGTTTTTT. The rearrangement uses TRBV2 and TRBJ2-2; perhaps TRBD1 as D (6 bases). The length of the CDR3 is 14 residues. Trimming took 11 bases from V and 5 from J, leaving 18 bases between them. CDR1 and CDR2 (germline): SNHLY, FYNNEI. The full variable domain, rest sourced from reference TRBV2 and TRBJ2-2, is EPEVTQTPSHQVTQMGQEVILRCVPISNHLYFYWYRQILGQKVEFLVSFYNNEISEKSEIFDDQFSVERPDGSNFTLKIRSTKLEDSAMYFCAARAGTTTGELFFGEGSRLTVL.

The V call is TRBV3-1 (or the pseudogene TRBV3-2), the J call TRBJ1-2, with D perhaps TRBD1 (6 bases). Trimming cost V 6 bases and J 2 bases, with 10 bases left between them. CDR1 is LGHDT, CDR2 YNNKEL, per germline (reference sequence). This CDR3 spans 13 amino acids. This CDR3 reads CASRGTQNYGYTF. DNA of the CDR3: TGTGCCAGCAGGGGGACACAGAACTATGGCTACACCTTC.

This clone ranks as large (0.1 to 1%). This chain links TRBV24-1 with TRBJ1-4; D possibly corresponds to TRBD1 (5 bases). Germline V lookup: CDR1 KGHDR, CDR2 SFDVKD. CDR3 length equals 14 residues. Trimming cost V 9 bases and J 1 base, with 11 bases left between them. The CDR3 sequence: CATFGGGTNEKLFF. The DNA for the CDR3 is TGTGCCACCTTCGGGGGGGGAACTAATGAAAAACTGTTTTTT.